This record covers a single T cell receptor beta chain. The data originate from a study of blood T cell repertoires in COVID-19. The wider study: Collection of acute and convalescent COVID-19 samples took place in the United States, Italy and Spain.

Per the authors' pipeline: By means of reference gene primer amplification, nucleated cell counts were estimated. This table comes from immunoSEQ multiplex PCR, and its TCRdb copy is limited to in-frame clones, with some not included. V and J calls and clone size follow that table, whereas D and trimming were derived from the DNA. The repertoire holds some 100,000 clones, with more than 70% as singletons. Sequenced sample: peripheral blood. The sequence was obtained from a woman aged 30 to 39 with acute or convalescent COVID-19.

The chain's CDR3 is CASSPSFSSGGFYNEQFF. CDR3 nucleotides: TGCGCCAGCAGCCCTTCCTTTAGCAGCGGGGGGTTTTACAATGAGCAGTTCTTC. The rearrangement uses TRBV4-1 and TRBJ2-1; 9 nucleotides match TRBD2. Unmatched junction bases numbered 14, after V lost 4 bases and J lost 4 bases. The CDR3 extends over 18 amino acids. CDR1 MGHRA and CDR2 YSYEKL come from the germline V gene.